This TCR beta chain was sequenced for a study of T-cell memory formation after mild COVID-19. 5'RACE primed at constant segments yielded TCR alpha and TCR beta cDNA libraries bearing sample barcodes and UMIs. Each CDR3 protein is one row after TCRdb ran MiXCR on the 5' RACE reads. The sample consists of 55,000 to 80,000 distinct CDR3 sequences, approximately 9% of them appearing once. This clonotype was found many times. The antigen remains unidentified. Germline V gives CDR1 SEHNR, CDR2 FQNEAQ (reference sequence). The CDR3 is 15 residues long. J lost 4 bases, V lost 4 bases, and 7 bases had no gene match. Notes on the study in general: Among clones contracting day 15 to 85, CD4/CD8 was balanced, whereas later expanders leaned CD4+.

The rearrangement joins TRBV7-9 to TRBJ2-7; 10 nucleotides agree with TRBD1. The source is a man between 18 and 29 years old who had mild COVID-19 (a few samples of this study predate the infection). Cell type and time point are not known. The specimen was PBMCs or a T cell subset sorted from them (not recorded which). The CDR3 region has the DNA TGTGCCAGCAGCTCTCCGGGACAGGGGCTTTACGAGCAGTACGTC. Its translation: CASSSPGQGLYEQYV.